This T cell receptor beta chain was profiled in a study of cytomegalovirus exposure and HLA in healthy donors. About the research overall: The 90 to 150 validation repertoires and the roughly 700 first-cohort repertoires shared a platform, a later analysis reported.

Study results and caveats: Confirmation in vitro established that a few CMV-associated chains were specific for CMV antigens. The dataset shows that most TCR sequences were rare, while some public TCRs occurred in many donors. A list of roughly 160 TCR beta chains associated with cytomegalovirus was given.

Libraries were prepared by immunoSEQ multiplex PCR; TCRdb keeps only in-frame clonotypes and omits some of them. This sample has 200,000 or so clones; approximately 87% occur once, and the top ten carry around 5.4%. A remark on this clone: Its antigen is not identified. Other nucleotide sequences from this sample produce the same CDR3.

Trimming took 0 bases from V and 4 from J, leaving 6 bases between them. In germline, CDR1 is MNHEY, CDR2 SVGAGI. The CDR3 runs 14 residues. This rearrangement joins TRBV6-5 to TRBJ2-2; tentative D call: TRBD2 (6 bases). What was sequenced was PBMCs. The receptor was isolated from a woman between 18 and 30 years old in good health and CMV-seronegative. CDR3 residues: CASSYSGGTGELFF. The CDR3 nucleotides are TGTGCCAGCAGTTACTCGGGGGGCACCGGGGAGCTGTTTTTT.